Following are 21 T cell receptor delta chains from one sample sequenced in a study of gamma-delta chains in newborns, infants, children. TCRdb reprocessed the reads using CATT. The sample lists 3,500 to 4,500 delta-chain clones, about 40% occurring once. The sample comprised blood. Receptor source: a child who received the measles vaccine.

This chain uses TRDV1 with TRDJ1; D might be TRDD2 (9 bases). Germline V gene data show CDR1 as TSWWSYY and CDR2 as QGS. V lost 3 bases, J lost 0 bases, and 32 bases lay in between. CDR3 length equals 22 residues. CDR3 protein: CALGDPWPSYSYWGLDTDKLIF. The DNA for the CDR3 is TGTGCTCTTGGGGACCCATGGCCTTCCTACTCCTACTGGGGGTTAGACACCGATAAACTCATCTTT.

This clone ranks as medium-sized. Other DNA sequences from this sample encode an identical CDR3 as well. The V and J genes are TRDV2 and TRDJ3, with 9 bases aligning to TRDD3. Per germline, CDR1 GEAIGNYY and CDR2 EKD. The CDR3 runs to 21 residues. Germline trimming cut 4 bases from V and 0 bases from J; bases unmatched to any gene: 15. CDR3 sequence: CACDHPTGGLHPSWDTRQMFF. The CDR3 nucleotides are TGTGCCTGTGATCATCCTACTGGGGGACTCCATCCCTCCTGGGACACCCGACAGATGTTTTTC.

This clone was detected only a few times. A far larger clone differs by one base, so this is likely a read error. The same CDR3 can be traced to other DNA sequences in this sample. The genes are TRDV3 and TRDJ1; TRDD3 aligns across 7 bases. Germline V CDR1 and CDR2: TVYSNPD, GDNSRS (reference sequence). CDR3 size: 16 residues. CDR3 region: CAFRGERWGTTDKLIF. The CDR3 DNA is TGCGCCTTTAGAGGTGAAAGATGGGGGACCACCGATAAACTCATCTTT.

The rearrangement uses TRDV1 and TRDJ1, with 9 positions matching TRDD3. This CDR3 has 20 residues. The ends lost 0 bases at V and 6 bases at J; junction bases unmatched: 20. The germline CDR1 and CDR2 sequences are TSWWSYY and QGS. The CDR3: CALGELSYRGIPPNPHKLIF. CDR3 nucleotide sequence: TGTGCTCTTGGGGAACTTTCCTACCGGGGGATACCCCCCAATCCTCATAAACTCATCTTT.

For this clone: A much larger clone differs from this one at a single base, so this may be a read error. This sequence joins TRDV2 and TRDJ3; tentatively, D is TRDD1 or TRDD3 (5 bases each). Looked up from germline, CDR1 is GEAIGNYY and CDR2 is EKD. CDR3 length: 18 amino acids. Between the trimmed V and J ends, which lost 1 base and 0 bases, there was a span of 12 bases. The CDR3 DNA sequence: TGTGCCTGTGACACAATAGGGGGCCTCTCCTGGGACACCCGACAGATGTTTTTC. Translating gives CACDTIGGLSWDTRQMFF.

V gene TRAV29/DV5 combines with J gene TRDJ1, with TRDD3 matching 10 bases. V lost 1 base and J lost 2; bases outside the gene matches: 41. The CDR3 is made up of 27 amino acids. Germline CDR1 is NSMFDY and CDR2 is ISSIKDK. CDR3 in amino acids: CAASPQIFPTRGILRFGGGYGTDKLIF. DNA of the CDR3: TGTGCAGCAAGCCCCCAAATCTTTCCTACGCGGGGGATACTTCGCTTTGGCGGGGGATACGGAACCGATAAACTCATCTTT.

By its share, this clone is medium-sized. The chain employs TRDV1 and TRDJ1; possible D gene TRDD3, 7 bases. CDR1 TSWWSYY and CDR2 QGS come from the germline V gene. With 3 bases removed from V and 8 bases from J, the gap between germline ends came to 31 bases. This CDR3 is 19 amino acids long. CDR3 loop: CALGDGLPSVLGASKKLIF. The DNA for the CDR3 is TGTGCTCTTGGGGACGGCCTTCCCTCCGTTCTGGGGGCCTCCAAGAAACTCATCTTT.

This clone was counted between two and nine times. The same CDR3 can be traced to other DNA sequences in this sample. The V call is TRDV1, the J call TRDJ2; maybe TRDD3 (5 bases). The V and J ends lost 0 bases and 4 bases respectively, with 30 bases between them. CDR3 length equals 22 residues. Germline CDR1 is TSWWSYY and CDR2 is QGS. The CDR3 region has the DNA TGTGCTCTTGGGGAACTTCGACGGCCTTTAAGGGGAACTAGAGTTGAGACAGCACAACTCTTCTTT. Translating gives CALGELRRPLRGTRVETAQLFF.

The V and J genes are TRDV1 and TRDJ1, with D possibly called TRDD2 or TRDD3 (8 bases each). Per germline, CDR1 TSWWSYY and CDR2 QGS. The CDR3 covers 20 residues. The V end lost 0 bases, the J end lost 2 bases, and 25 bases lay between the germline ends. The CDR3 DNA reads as TGTGCTCTTGGGGAACTATTAGGCTCTTCCTACGCTGGGGGAACCGATAAACTCATCTTT. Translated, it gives CALGELLGSSYAGGTDKLIF.

CDR3 bases: TGTGCCTTTATGCGGGGTTACTGGGGGTATTACACCGATAAACTCATCTTT. This translates into CAFMRGYWGYYTDKLIF. The rearrangement joins TRDV3 to TRDJ1; 8 nucleotides align to TRDD3. The CDR3 consists of 17 residues. Germline trimming cut 1 base from V and 0 bases from J; bases unmatched to any gene: 13. Per germline, CDR1 TVYSNPD and CDR2 GDNSRS (reference sequence).

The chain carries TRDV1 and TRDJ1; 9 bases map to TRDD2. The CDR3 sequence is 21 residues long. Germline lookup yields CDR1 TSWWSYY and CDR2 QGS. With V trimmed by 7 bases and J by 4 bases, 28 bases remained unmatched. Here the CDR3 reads CALVVCLAPSYSIGGRDKLIF. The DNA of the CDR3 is TGTGCTCTTGTTGTATGTTTGGCCCCTTCCTACAGTATTGGGGGACGCGATAAACTCATCTTT.

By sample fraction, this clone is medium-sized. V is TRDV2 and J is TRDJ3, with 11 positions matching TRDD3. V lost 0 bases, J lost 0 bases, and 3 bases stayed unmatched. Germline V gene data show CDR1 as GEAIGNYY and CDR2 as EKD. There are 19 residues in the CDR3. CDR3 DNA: TGTGCCTGTGACACCGGTACTGGGGGATACTCCTGGGACACCCGACAGATGTTTTTC. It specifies CACDTGTGGYSWDTRQMFF.

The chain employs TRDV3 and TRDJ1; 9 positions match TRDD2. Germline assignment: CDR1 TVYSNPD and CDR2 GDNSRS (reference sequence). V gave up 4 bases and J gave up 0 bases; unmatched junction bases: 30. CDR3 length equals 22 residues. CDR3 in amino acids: CASTAFLPGDGGLLGYTDKLIF. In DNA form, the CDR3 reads TGTGCCTCTACGGCCTTCCTACCCGGGGATGGGGGTCTCCTAGGGTACACCGATAAACTCATCTTT.

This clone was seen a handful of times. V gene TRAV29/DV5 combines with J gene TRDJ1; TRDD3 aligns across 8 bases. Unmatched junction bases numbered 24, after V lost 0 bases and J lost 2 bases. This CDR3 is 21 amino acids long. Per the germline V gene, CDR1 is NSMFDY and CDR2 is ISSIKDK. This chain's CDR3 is CAASATHHALRYWGRTDKLIF. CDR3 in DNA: TGTGCAGCAAGCGCGACCCACCACGCCCTACGGTACTGGGGGCGGACCGATAAACTCATCTTT.

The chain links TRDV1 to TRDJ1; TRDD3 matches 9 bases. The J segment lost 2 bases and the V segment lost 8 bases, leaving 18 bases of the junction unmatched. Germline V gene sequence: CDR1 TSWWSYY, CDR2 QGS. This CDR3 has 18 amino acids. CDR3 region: CALLNPYTGGNETDKLIF. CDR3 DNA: TGTGCTCTTCTTAATCCCTACACTGGGGGAAACGAGACCGATAAACTCATCTTT.

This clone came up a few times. The CDR3 loop is CALGDCAPTGGLYTDKLIF. For the CDR3, the DNA is TGTGCTCTTGGGGATTGCGCGCCTACTGGGGGATTGTACACCGATAAACTCATCTTT. The chain carries TRDV1 and TRDJ1; TRDD3 aligns across 10 bases. The CDR3 runs 19 residues. Germline V gives CDR1 TSWWSYY, CDR2 QGS. The ends lost 3 bases at V and 0 bases at J; junction bases unmatched: 13.

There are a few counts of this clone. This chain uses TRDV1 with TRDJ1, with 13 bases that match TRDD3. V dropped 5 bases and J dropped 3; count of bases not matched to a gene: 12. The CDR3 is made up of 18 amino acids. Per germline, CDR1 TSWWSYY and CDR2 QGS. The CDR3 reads CALGTLLGDTKIPDKLIF. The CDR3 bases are TGTGCTCTTGGGACCCTACTGGGGGATACGAAGATCCCCGATAAACTCATCTTT.

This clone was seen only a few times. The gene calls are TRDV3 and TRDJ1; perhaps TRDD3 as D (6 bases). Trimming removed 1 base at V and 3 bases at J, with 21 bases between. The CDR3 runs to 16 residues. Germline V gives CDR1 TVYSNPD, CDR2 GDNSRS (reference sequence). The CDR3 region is CAFIFSWGGLPDKLIF. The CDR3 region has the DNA TGTGCCTTTATTTTTTCCTGGGGAGGCCTACCCGATAAACTCATCTTT.

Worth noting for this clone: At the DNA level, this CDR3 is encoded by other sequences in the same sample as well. For the CDR3, the DNA is TGTGCCTGTGACACAGGGGGATTCTCCTCCTGGGACACCCGACAGATGTTTTTC. Residues: CACDTGGFSSWDTRQMFF. The gene calls are TRDV2 and TRDJ3; 7 bases are a match to TRDD3. V was clipped by 1 base and J by 0 bases; unmatched bases: 5. CDR1 is GEAIGNYY and CDR2 is EKD in the germline V gene. This CDR3 has 18 amino acids.

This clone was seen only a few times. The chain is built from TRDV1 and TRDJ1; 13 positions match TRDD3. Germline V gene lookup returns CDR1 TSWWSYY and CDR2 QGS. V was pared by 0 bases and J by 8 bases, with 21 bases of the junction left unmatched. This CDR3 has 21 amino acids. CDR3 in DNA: TGTGCTCTTGGGGAACTTAGCCCCGGTTTTGTACTGGGGGATACGCATGTGAAACTCATCTTT. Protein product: CALGELSPGFVLGDTHVKLIF.

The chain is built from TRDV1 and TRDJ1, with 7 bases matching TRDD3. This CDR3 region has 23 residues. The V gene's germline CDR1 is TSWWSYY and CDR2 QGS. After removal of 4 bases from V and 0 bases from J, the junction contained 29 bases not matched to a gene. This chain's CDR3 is CALGGYVSSFRTGDSTYTDKLIF. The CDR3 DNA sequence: TGTGCTCTTGGGGGTTACGTTTCGAGTTTTCGTACTGGGGATTCCACGTACACCGATAAACTCATCTTT.